A single sample is the source of the 20 T cell receptor beta chains below, sequenced in a study of blood T cells in healthy people across ages. Combining a sample-barcoded 5' primer with a J-beta primer mix, a second PCR ran for roughly 7 to 11 cycles. MiXCR, run by TCRdb on the 5' RACE reads, gives a single entry per CDR3 protein. This sample has approximately 780,000 distinct CDR3 sequences; around 24% occur once, and the top ten carry around 2.9%. These data also featured in a second study, about T cells of mothers and their children.

The sample consisted of blood. These receptors originate from a boy aged 5 to 17 in good health.

This clonotype was detected a few times. The V gene is TRBV20-1, the J gene TRBJ1-2; D not resolved. The germline V gene has CDR1 DFQATT and CDR2 SNEGSKA (reference sequence). V lost 3 bases and J 2 bases, leaving 10 bases between the germline ends. The CDR3 contains 13 residues. This CDR3 is CSASNIPNYGYTF. CDR3 in DNA: TGCAGTGCTAGCAACATTCCCAACTATGGCTACACCTTC.

As DNA, the CDR3 is TGTGCCAGCAGTAAGAAATCGGTGGAAAAACTGTTTTTT. This translates into CASSKKSVEKLFF. V usage is TRBV28 and J usage is TRBJ1-4; D remains unclear. Per germline, CDR1 MDHEN and CDR2 SYDVKM. The CDR3 sequence is 13 residues long. The V gene lost 5 bases and the J gene lost 8 bases, with 12 bases spanning the gap. Full variable domain (missing parts from reference TRBV28 and TRBJ1-4): DVKVTQSSRYLVKRTGEKVFLECVQDMDHENMFWYRQDPGLGLRLIYFSYDVKMKEKGDIPEGYSVSREKKERFSLILESASTNQTSMYLCASSKKSVEKLFFGSGTQLSVL.

This clonotype was seen more than once but under ten times. This chain uses TRBV4-1 with TRBJ2-3, with 11 bases that match TRBD2. The CDR3 is 18 residues long. Germline V gives CDR1 MGHRA, CDR2 YSYEKL. The V gene end was trimmed by 0 bases and the J gene end by 3 bases; junction bases not matched to a gene: 8. CDR3 in DNA: TGCGCCAGCAGCCAAGATTGGGCTAGCGGGGGGCGGACAGATACGCAGTATTTT. This gives the protein CASSQDWASGGRTDTQYF.

The chain combines TRBV7-8 with TRBJ2-5, with 11 bases identical to TRBD2. The CDR3 extends over 16 amino acids. Losses at the gene ends were 4 bases for V and 4 bases for J; bases not matched to a gene: 8. Germline V gene sequence: CDR1 SGHVS, CDR2 FQNEAQ. The CDR3 spells CASSSRSLAGGETQYF. The CDR3 coding sequence is TGTGCCAGCAGCTCCAGATCGCTAGCGGGAGGAGAGACCCAGTACTTC.

The V and J genes are TRBV12-3 or TRBV12-4 and TRBJ2-5; possible D gene TRBD2, 6 bases. The DNA end is more similar to TRBJ2-7, so the J call may be wrong. CDR3 size: 15 residues. CDR3: CASSFLGRPPYEQYF. The DNA of the CDR3 is TGTGCCAGCAGTTTTCTGGGGAGGCCCCCCTACGAGCAGTACTTC.

The V call is TRBV6-5, the J call TRBJ1-2; 7 bases line up with TRBD1. J was trimmed by 6 bases and V by 2 bases; bases with no gene match: 9. Germline V gene sequence: CDR1 MNHEY, CDR2 SVGAGI. The CDR3 has 15 residues. CDR3: CASSYRAGGDHGYTF. In DNA, the CDR3 is TGTGCCAGCAGTTACAGGGCAGGGGGTGACCATGGCTACACCTTC.

This clonotype showed up just a few times. The rearrangement joins TRBV27 to TRBJ2-5; no clear D. Deletions cut 7 bases from V and 4 bases from J, with 7 bases between. This CDR3 spans 11 amino acids. CDR1 is MNHEY and CDR2 is SMNVEV in the germline V gene (reference sequence). This CDR3 is CASTAGETQYF. The CDR3 nucleotides read TGTGCCAGCACGGCAGGAGAGACCCAGTACTTC.

This clonotype was counted only a few times. The genes are TRBV2 and TRBJ2-1, with 15 bases fitting TRBD2. The J call is uncertain, as TRBJ2-5 better fits the DNA end. From germline, CDR1 is SNHLY and CDR2 FYNNEI. This CDR3 contains 16 residues. The CDR3 DNA reads TGTGCCAGCAGTGGGACTAGCGGGGGGGCCAGAGAGACCCAGTACTTC. Translation gives CASSGTSGGARETQYF.

This clonotype was seen more than once but under ten times. The rearrangement links TRBV14 to TRBJ1-2; D uncertain. The germline V gene has CDR1 SGHDN and CDR2 FVKESK. V lost 0 bases to trimming and J lost 5 bases, with 19 bases between them. The CDR3 loop spans 17 amino acids. Here the CDR3 DNA reads TGTGCCAGCAGCCAAGATGAGGAGTTCCACCCGCTTTATGGCTACACCTTC. This sequence encodes CASSQDEEFHPLYGYTF.

The J gene is TRBJ2-3, the V gene TRBV20-1, with TRBD2 matching over 9 bases. V was clipped by 0 bases and J by 9 bases; unmatched bases: 13. The CDR3 sequence is 16 residues long. The V gene's germline CDR1 is DFQATT and CDR2 SNEGSKA (reference sequence). The CDR3 is CSARDVKAGGLGTQYF. CDR3 sequence (DNA): TGCAGTGCTAGAGATGTAAAAGCGGGGGGCCTTGGGACGCAGTATTTT.

The chain couples TRBV20-1 to TRBJ2-7; D is tentatively TRBD1 or TRBD2 (5 bases each). This CDR3 spans 15 amino acids. The V end was cut by 6 bases, the J end by 4 bases, with 22 bases between. The germline CDR1 and CDR2 sequences are DFQATT and SNEGSKA (reference sequence). CDR3 DNA: TGCAGTGCACCTGGGCGAGGGGTCGGAGATTACGAGCAGTACTTC. Encoded protein: CSAPGRGVGDYEQYF.

The chain has TRBV5-1 and TRBJ2-3; 8 nucleotides agree with TRBD2. The germline CDR1 and CDR2 sequences are SGHRS and YFSETQ. CDR3 size: 16 residues. The V segment lost 0 bases and the J segment 0 bases; nucleotides outside the gene matches: 3. The CDR3 region has the DNA TGCGCCAGCAGCTTGGTGACGGGAGGGAGCACAGATACGCAGTATTTT. This sequence encodes CASSLVTGGSTDTQYF.

Only a few counts were recorded for this clonotype. This sequence joins TRBV10-2 and TRBJ2-3; 7 bases are shared with TRBD2. V lost 3 bases and J lost 1; bases outside the gene matches: 16. CDR1 and CDR2 from the germline V gene are WSHSY and SAAADI. This CDR3 is built from 19 residues. The CDR3 protein is CASSDWGGYDGVGTDTQYF. CDR3 nucleotide sequence: TGCGCCAGCAGTGACTGGGGGGGGTACGATGGGGTCGGCACAGATACGCAGTATTTT.

This clonotype was seen only a few times. The genes are TRBV3-1 and TRBJ2-1; TRBD2 might be the D (5 bases). The CDR3 has 13 residues. The V gene lost 4 bases and the J gene lost 3 bases, with 7 bases spanning the gap. Looked up from germline, CDR1 is LGHDT and CDR2 is YNNKEL (reference sequence). The CDR3 spells CASSPAGYNEQFF. CDR3 nucleotide sequence: TGTGCCAGCAGCCCCGCGGGCTACAATGAGCAGTTCTTC.

The V and J genes are TRBV9 and TRBJ2-2; TRBD2 agrees at 11 bases. Germline assignment: CDR1 SGDLS and CDR2 YYNGEE. The V gene end was trimmed by 4 bases and the J gene end by 5 bases; junction bases not matched to a gene: 4. This CDR3 region has 15 residues. The DNA of the CDR3 is TGTGCCAGCAGCACGGCTAGCGGGGGGACCGGGGAGCTGTTTTTT. Translation: CASSTASGGTGELFF.

The DNA for the CDR3 is TGCAGCGTGTTACAGGGAGGAGGCGGCAATCAGCCCCAGCATTTT. This sequence encodes CSVLQGGGGNQPQHF. The rearrangement joins TRBV29-1 to TRBJ1-5; possible D gene TRBD1, 6 bases. CDR1 and CDR2 (germline): SQVTM, ANQGSEA. There are 15 residues in the CDR3. Between the trimmed V and J ends, which lost 6 bases and 2 bases, there was a span of 17 bases.

This clonotype was seen many times. The chain links TRBV7-6 to TRBJ2-5; 10 bases line up with TRBD2. The V and J ends lost 5 bases and 4 bases, in that order; junction bases with no gene match: 16. The CDR3 runs to 18 residues. The V gene's germline CDR1 is SGHVS and CDR2 FNYEAQ. The CDR3 region is CASSLALTAGGPRETQYF. CDR3 coding DNA: TGTGCCAGCAGCCTGGCACTTACAGCGGGGGGGCCCCGAGAGACCCAGTACTTC.

The sample holds one count of this clonotype. The chain carries TRBV3-1 and TRBJ2-2; D gene uncertain. The germline V gene encodes CDR1 LGHDT and CDR2 YNNKEL (reference sequence). There are 18 residues in the CDR3. The V end lost 4 bases, the J end lost 4 bases, and 22 bases lay between the germline ends. The CDR3 reads CASSPRTRTARVTGELFF. CDR3 coding DNA: TGTGCCAGCAGCCCACGCACCAGGACGGCCCGAGTCACCGGGGAGCTGTTTTTT.

This clonotype was detected a few times. The chain carries TRBV11-1 and TRBJ2-6; D gene ambiguous. The V and J ends lost 6 bases and 0 bases respectively, with 15 bases between them. This CDR3 region has 17 residues. The germline CDR1 and CDR2 sequences are SGHAT and FQDESV (reference sequence). CDR3 amino acids: CASRRGSTTSGANVLTF. The CDR3 DNA reads as TGTGCCAGCAGGAGAGGATCCACGACCTCTGGGGCCAACGTCCTGACTTTC.

V gene TRBV12-3 or TRBV12-4 combines with J gene TRBJ1-1; tentative D call: TRBD1 (6 bases). Trimming took off 6 bases at V and 0 bases at J, with 11 bases between the two ends. The CDR3 consists of 14 residues. Here the CDR3 reads CASRRGQMNTEAFF. The CDR3 region has the DNA TGTGCCAGCAGACGGGGACAAATGAACACTGAAGCTTTCTTT.